Listed below are T cell receptor beta chains from one sample, sequenced in a study of CD4 T cells in relation to SARS-CoV-2 and coronaviruses. No antigens are known for them. Clones were read by immunoSEQ multiplex PCR, and TCRdb kept only the in-frame ones, dropping some. This sample carries over 15,000 clones, 70% to 85% of them seen once, and the ten largest clones take just over 40%. The sample was CD4+ T cells from PBMCs, cultured in vitro. The receptors shown here come from a human donor in good health. Each CDR3 is given with its conserved first and last residue. A D gene is named only where the DNA matches it firmly. Clone size is stated in some rows and not others, as once, few, many or a class when expanded.

j_gene: TRBJ2-1
d_gene: -
abundance: -
v_gene: TRBV20-1
CDR3aa: CSASEVGGSRSSYNEQFF
CDR3nt: TGCAGTGCTAGTGAGGTTGGTGGTAGCCGTAGCTCCTACAATGAGCAGTTCTTC

j_gene: TRBJ1-5
d_gene: TRBD1
abundance: -
v_gene: TRBV19
CDR3aa: CASREQGVDNQPQHF
CDR3nt: TGTGCCAGCCGGGAACAGGGGGTGGACAATCAGCCCCAGCATTTT

j_gene: TRBJ2-7
d_gene: -
abundance: -
v_gene: TRBV27
CDR3aa: CASSFRSGDVGEQYF
CDR3nt: TGTGCCAGCAGTTTTCGCTCAGGGGATGTGGGCGAGCAGTACTTC

j_gene: TRBJ1-1
d_gene: -
abundance: -
v_gene: TRBV6-5
CDR3aa: CASSLRGGEAFF
CDR3nt: TGTGCCAGCAGCCTCCGGGGGGGTGAAGCTTTCTTT

j_gene: TRBJ1-5
d_gene: -
abundance: few
v_gene: TRBV27
CDR3aa: CASSLGRQQQPQHF
CDR3nt: TGTGCCAGCAGTTTGGGGAGGCAGCAGCAGCCCCAGCATTTT

j_gene: TRBJ1-1
d_gene: -
abundance: once
v_gene: TRBV5-1
CDR3aa: CASSLGRVDTEAFF
CDR3nt: TGCGCCAGCAGCTTGGGACGGGTAGACACTGAAGCTTTCTTT

j_gene: TRBJ2-4
d_gene: TRBD2
abundance: -
v_gene: TRBV29-1
CDR3aa: CSTRGASGETAKNIQYF
CDR3nt: TGCAGCACGAGGGGGGCTAGCGGGGAGACGGCCAAAAACATTCAGTACTTC

j_gene: TRBJ1-5
d_gene: -
abundance: -
v_gene: TRBV10-1
CDR3aa: CASSQGKGQPQHF
CDR3nt: TGCGCCAGCAGTCAGGGGAAGGGGCAGCCCCAGCATTTT

j_gene: TRBJ2-1
d_gene: -
abundance: few
v_gene: TRBV7-9
CDR3aa: CASSLASSVDEQFF
CDR3nt: TGTGCCAGCAGCTTAGCCTCTAGTGTCGATGAGCAGTTCTTC

j_gene: TRBJ1-1
d_gene: TRBD1
abundance: -
v_gene: TRBV9
CDR3aa: CASSEATDTWTGREAFF
CDR3nt: TGTGCCAGCAGCGAGGCTACTGACACCTGGACAGGCCGAGAAGCTTTCTTT

j_gene: TRBJ2-2
d_gene: -
abundance: -
v_gene: TRBV19
CDR3aa: CASSMNTIPNTGELFF
CDR3nt: TGTGCCAGTAGTATGAACACGATACCGAACACCGGGGAGCTGTTTTTT

j_gene: TRBJ1-4
d_gene: -
abundance: once
v_gene: TRBV7-8
CDR3aa: CASSLGTGIGNEKLFF
CDR3nt: TGTGCCAGCAGCTTAGGTACGGGCATTGGAAATGAAAAACTGTTTTTT

j_gene: TRBJ2-5
d_gene: TRBD2
abundance: -
v_gene: TRBV7-6
CDR3aa: CASSLLRSSGRAGETQYF
CDR3nt: TGTGCCAGCAGCTTACTTCGGAGTAGCGGGAGGGCCGGGGAGACCCAGTACTTC

j_gene: TRBJ2-7
d_gene: TRBD2
abundance: -
v_gene: TRBV28
CDR3aa: CASSPGGSVYEQYF
CDR3nt: TGTGCCAGCAGTCCGGGGGGGTCGGTGTACGAGCAGTACTTC

j_gene: TRBJ1-4
d_gene: -
abundance: -
v_gene: TRBV20-1
CDR3aa: CSASTTALTNEKLFF
CDR3nt: TGCAGTGCTAGTACAACAGCTCTTACTAATGAAAAACTGTTTTTT

j_gene: TRBJ1-3
d_gene: -
abundance: -
v_gene: TRBV11-2
CDR3aa: CASSLSQGISGNTIYF
CDR3nt: TGTGCCAGCAGCTTAAGTCAGGGGATCTCTGGAAACACCATATATTTT